The entry below gives a single T cell receptor (beta chain) sequence along with its context. The antigen remains unidentified. Germline loops: CDR1 DFQATT, CDR2 SNEGSKA (reference sequence). This CDR3 is built from 15 residues. The germline V and J ends were trimmed by 0 bases and 0 bases, with 6 bases remaining between them. The sample belongs to a study of response to subunit inactivated influenza vaccine. Study-level results: The authors proposed limited new T cell recruitment per seasonal influenza vaccination.

Each CDR3 protein is one row after TCRdb ran MiXCR on the RT-PCR reads. Of under 800,000 distinct CDR3 sequences listed, approximately 15% were seen once; the top ten hold approximately 6.5%. The sequence came from a man between 45 and 60 years old who received an inactivated influenza vaccine. The sample here was PBMCs from blood, taken 14 to 15 days before vaccination. This chain connects TRBV20-1 to TRBJ2-6; the D is unclear. CDR3 nucleotides: TGCAGTGCTAGAGATTTTAGCTCTGGGGCCAACGTCCTGACTTTC. Its translation is CSARDFSSGANVLTF.